This T cell receptor beta chain was observed in a study of blood T cell repertoires in COVID-19. Study summary: Sample material is recorded as cDNA or gDNA derived from T cells, B-cell-depleted T cells, or PBMCs.

The CDR3 consists of 15 residues. The V gene end was trimmed by 5 bases and the J gene end by 0 bases; junction bases not matched to a gene: 4. Germline loops: CDR1 ENHRY, CDR2 SYGVKD. Patients at the Seattle site were enrolled during active infection and followed longitudinally. As to this clone: This sample also contains other DNA sequences that code for the same CDR3.

In the original processing: Amplification of reference gene primers provided the estimated nucleated cell counts. Assay: immunoSEQ multiplex PCR; the TCRdb copy retains only in-frame clones and omits some. That table is the source of V, J and clone size, and D and trimming were worked out from the DNA. Here the sample spans about 340,000 clones, approximately 87% being singletons. This chain connects TRBV10-3 to TRBJ1-5; 7 nucleotides align to TRBD1. The clonotype comes from a woman aged 45-65 years with COVID-19, enrolled during active disease. Sequenced material: peripheral blood. CDR3 in amino acids: CAISRTGDSNQPQHF. In DNA, the CDR3 is TGTGCCATCAGTCGGACAGGAGATAGCAATCAGCCCCAGCATTTT.